Listed below are T cell receptor beta chains from one sample, sequenced in a study of T cell repertoires in cytomegalovirus infection. For these receptors, no antigen is known. TCRdb redid the calling of the reads with MiXCR, one entry per CDR3 protein. The profile shows roughly 990,000 distinct CDR3 sequences, approximately 32% of them singletons. The sequencing here drew on cultured CD8+ T cells from PBMCs, taken from culture after CMV antigen stimulation. Receptor source: a human donor in good health (CMV status not recorded). Some clones in this sample may be carry-over from other donors' samples. Each CDR3 is given with its conserved first and last residue. Fields, in order: V gene, clone size, J gene, D gene, CDR3 protein, CDR3 DNA. D genes are given only for firm matches. Part of the rows lack a size; the others show once, few, many or a class for expanded clones.

TRBV19	.	TRBJ1-5	TRBD1	CASSPGQGDNQPQHF	TGTGCCAGTAGCCCGGGACAGGGGGACAATCAGCCCCAGCATTTT
TRBV7-3	.	TRBJ2-3	TRBD2	CASSLNSGGASDTQYF	TGTGCCAGCAGCTTAAATAGCGGGGGGGCTTCAGATACGCAGTATTTT
TRBV6-1	many	TRBJ1-1	.	CASQRLDTEAFF	TGTGCCAGCCAGAGGTTGGACACTGAAGCTTTCTTT
TRBV27	.	TRBJ1-2	.	CASSSTDSYGYTF	TGTGCCAGCAGTTCCACCGACAGCTATGGCTACACCTTC
TRBV7-2	many	TRBJ2-7	.	CASSPGDYEQYF	TGTGCCAGCAGCCCGGGAGATTACGAGCAGTACTTC
TRBV14	.	TRBJ2-1	TRBD1	CASSQLIRQGAYNEQFF	TGTGCCAGCAGCCAACTTATTAGACAGGGGGCCTACAATGAGCAGTTCTTC
TRBV28	once	TRBJ1-2	TRBD1	CASSVQGALNYGYTF	TGTGCCAGCAGTGTACAGGGGGCCTTGAACTATGGCTACACCTTC
TRBV6-2/TRBV6-3	few	TRBJ2-1	.	CASSWAAREINYNEQFF	TGTGCCAGCAGTTGGGCAGCCCGAGAAATAAACTACAATGAGCAGTTCTTC
TRBV7-9	few	TRBJ1-2	.	CASSSRAANYGYTF	TGTGCCAGCAGCTCCCGGGCAGCGAACTATGGCTACACCTTC
TRBV7-9	few	TRBJ2-3	.	CASSYYLVGSTDTQYF	TGTGCCAGCAGCTACTACTTAGTGGGTTCCACAGATACGCAGTATTTT
TRBV13	.	TRBJ1-2	.	CASTTERRVAIYGYTF	TGTGCCAGCACCACCGAGAGAAGGGTCGCTATCTATGGCTACACCTTC
TRBV11-2	.	TRBJ2-7	.	CASSLTGTDSYEQYF	TGTGCCAGCAGCCTGACCGGGACGGACAGTTACGAGCAGTACTTC
TRBV20-1	.	TRBJ2-1	.	CSARDLGQTSKTYNEQFF	TGCAGTGCTAGAGATCTTGGGCAGACGAGCAAAACCTACAATGAGCAGTTCTTC
TRBV5-6	.	TRBJ2-1	TRBD2	CASSFFSGGTEQFF	TGTGCCAGCAGCTTTTTTAGCGGGGGAACTGAGCAGTTCTTC
TRBV4-1	many	TRBJ1-5	TRBD1	CASSQTGGGNQPQHF	TGTGCCAGCAGCCAGACAGGGGGAGGCAATCAGCCCCAGCATTTT
TRBV7-9	.	TRBJ1-2	TRBD1	CASSYGDRRYGYTF	TGTGCCAGCAGCTATGGGGACAGGAGATATGGCTACACCTTC
TRBV4-1	.	TRBJ1-4	.	CASSQGQRNEKLFF	TGCGCCAGCAGCCAAGGACAGCGGAATGAAAAACTGTTTTTT
TRBV12-3/TRBV12-4	few	TRBJ2-3	TRBD2	CASSYPGLAVTDTQYF	TGTGCCAGCAGTTATCCGGGACTAGCGGTCACAGATACGCAGTATTTT
TRBV12-3/TRBV12-4	many	TRBJ2-1	.	CASTSDAGGYINEQFF	TGTGCCAGCACTTCCGACGCAGGGGGGTACATCAATGAGCAGTTCTTC
TRBV6-6	many	TRBJ2-3	TRBD2	CASSYSPALAGKSSTDTQYF	TGTGCCAGCAGTTACTCACCCGCTTTAGCGGGGAAATCTTCCACAGATACGCAGTATTTT
TRBV7-2	many	TRBJ2-5	.	CASSDHRSRETQYF	TGTGCCAGCAGCGACCACAGGTCTCGAGAGACCCAGTACTTC
TRBV4-3	.	TRBJ1-1	.	CASSQDPAGSASAAAFF	TGCGCCAGCAGCCAAGATCCGGCAGGGTCGGCCTCCGCGGCAGCTTTCTTT
TRBV10-3	.	TRBJ1-1	.	CAISERTVLDTEAFF	TGTGCCATCAGTGAGAGGACGGTTCTCGACACTGAAGCTTTCTTT
TRBV7-9	.	TRBJ2-1	.	CASSFQGGARVEQFF	TGTGCCAGCAGCTTCCAAGGAGGAGCCCGCGTTGAGCAGTTCTTC
TRBV7-9	.	TRBJ1-2	.	CASSPPGVGGRGYGYTF	TGTGCCAGCAGCCCGCCCGGTGTTGGGGGCCGGGGCTATGGCTACACCTTC
TRBV27	once	TRBJ2-3	.	CASSLISHDTQYF	TGTGCCAGCAGTTTAATCTCACACGATACGCAGTATTTT
TRBV7-6	.	TRBJ1-6	TRBD1	CASSLSGTGNSPLRF	TGTGCCAGCAGCTTATCCGGGACAGGAAATTCACCCCTCCGCTTT
TRBV6-5	once	TRBJ2-5	TRBD2	CTSSYSGGAETQYF	TGTACCAGCAGTTACAGCGGGGGGGCAGAGACCCAGTACTTC
TRBV7-6	many	TRBJ1-4	.	CASRTWDSLNEKLFF	TGTGCCAGCAGGACCTGGGACTCGCTTAATGAAAAACTGTTTTTT
TRBV2	.	TRBJ2-1	.	CASTAGWDEQFF	TGTGCCAGCACCGCAGGGTGGGATGAGCAGTTCTTC
TRBV24-1	.	TRBJ2-5	TRBD1	CATSETPGGETQYF	TGTGCCACCAGTGAAACTCCAGGGGGAGAGACCCAGTACTTC
TRBV12-3/TRBV12-4	.	TRBJ2-7	.	CASSFVGSFSEGGYEQYF	TGTGCCAGCAGTTTTGTGGGGTCGTTCAGTGAAGGAGGCTACGAGCAGTACTTC
TRBV2	.	TRBJ2-1	TRBD1	CASKGTGRRNEQFF	TGTGCCAGCAAGGGGACAGGGAGGCGAAATGAGCAGTTCTTC
TRBV12-3/TRBV12-4	few	TRBJ1-2	.	CASTAAPIHGYTF	TGTGCCAGCACCGCGGCTCCAATACATGGCTACACCTTC
TRBV4-2	.	TRBJ1-6	.	CASNQDWRGVNSPLHF	TGTGCCAGCAACCAAGATTGGAGGGGCGTTAATTCACCCCTCCACTTT
TRBV27	once	TRBJ1-1	.	CASSLRQGRRAFF	TGTGCCAGCAGTTTAAGGCAGGGGCGGAGAGCTTTCTTT
TRBV9	once	TRBJ2-2	.	CASSARNVGELFF	TGTGCCAGCAGCGCCCGAAATGTCGGGGAGCTGTTTTTT
TRBV12-3/TRBV12-4	few	TRBJ1-2	.	CASSSGIGYTF	TGTGCCAGCAGTTCGGGGATCGGCTACACCTTC
TRBV10-2	once	TRBJ2-1	.	CASSESGGHYNEQFF	TGCGCCAGCAGTGAGTCGGGGGGGCACTACAATGAGCAGTTCTTC
TRBV6-6	.	TRBJ2-5	TRBD2	CASRGRDGTQYF	TGTGCCAGCAGAGGGAGGGATGGGACCCAGTACTTC
TRBV7-2	many	TRBJ2-7	TRBD1	CASSPPQGAYEQYF	TGTGCCAGCAGCCCCCCGCAGGGGGCTTACGAGCAGTACTTC